The T cell receptor (beta chain) described here comes from a study of regulatory T cells in long-lasting Graves disease. Study-wide results and caveats: TCR diversity was lower in persistent Graves' patients than in newly diagnosed ones.

The time point denotes: newly diagnosed GD, antithyroid drugs for less than 3 months. Making the TCR library involved RNA that had been extracted from PBMCs. Concerning this clonotype: Its antigen is not known.

This CDR3 has 16 amino acids. Trimming left V 2 bases short and J 8 bases short, with 22 bases between. Germline assignment: CDR1 SGHNT and CDR2 YYREEE (reference sequence). Building of the TCR beta libraries involved iRepertoire HTBI primers and Arm-PCR of CDR3 regions. One entry per CDR3 protein, called by TCRdb with MiXCR from the multiplex PCR reads. The sample shows 450,000 to 600,000 distinct CDR3 sequences, about 13% of them seen only once. The sample also formed part of further work on T cells in Graves' hyperthyroidism and ophthalmopathy. That source notes: Lactation, pregnancy, other autoimmune disease or uncontrolled infection led to exclusion of patients. A 13 V-J model separated ophthalmopathy from stable hyperthyroidism.

This clonotype was obtained from a man aged 30-40 years with Graves disease. The sequencing here drew on peripheral blood mononuclear cells (PBMCs), taken at new diagnosis, from a patient treated with antithyroid drugs. The chain links TRBV5-4 to TRBJ2-5; weak D call: TRBD2 (5 bases). The CDR3 sequence is CASSLWIGGGGKTQYF. CDR3 bases: TGTGCCAGCAGCTTATGGATTGGAGGCGGCGGAAAAACCCAGTACTTC.